This T cell receptor beta chain originates from a study of HIV-infected patients and healthy controls. Germline loops: CDR1 SGHTA, CDR2 FQGNSA. V was clipped by 3 bases and J by 6 bases; unmatched bases: 8. The CDR3 is 14 amino acids. Relative to its sample, this clonotype is medium-sized (0.01 to 0.1%). The target antigen is unknown. Whole blood was used without fractionation, so all unsorted peripheral T cells were included. cDNA was made from approximately 0.55 ug RNA using alpha and beta constant primers. Each of the alpha and beta chains got its own library through chain-specific third strand synthesis with indices. The cDNA received a 5' RACE adapter containing a random hexamer plus an SP2 sequencing primer site. A single record per CDR3 protein comes from TCRdb applying MiXCR to the 5' RACE reads. Of some 20,000 distinct CDR3 sequences listed, approximately 9.1% are singletons. Regarding the study as a whole: CDR3 sharing between individuals was lower in HIV-infected patients than in healthy controls. MAIT alpha-chain CDR3s were frequent in healthy controls, depleted in HIV+.

This TCR came from an adult in good health. The sequenced sample was blood. V gene TRBV7-2 combines with J gene TRBJ2-7, with 7 bases aligning to TRBD2. CDR3 protein: CASSLGLAVTEQYF. The CDR3 DNA follows: TGTGCCAGCAGCTTGGGGCTAGCGGTTACCGAGCAGTACTTC.